One and the same sample provided the 5 T cell receptor beta chains below, sequenced in a study of T-cell reconstitution after alpha-beta-depleted transplantation in children. Unique molecular identifiers were incorporated into the prepared TCRbeta library. Via MiXCR, TCRdb re-called the PCR reads, giving one row per CDR3 protein. The sample consists of 780,000 or so distinct CDR3 sequences, around 15% of them appearing once. The source material was PBMCs, mostly from graft donor cells, sampled 360 days after TCRalphabeta/CD19-depleted stem cell transplant. The receptors originated from a male patient between 5 and 17 years old who had a stem cell transplant for acute lymphoblastic leukemia, so the T cells may come from the graft donor.

This chain joins TRBV20-1 and TRBJ2-3, with 13 nucleotides matching TRBD2. The trim removed 4 bases at V and 1 base at J, leaving 2 bases unmatched. The CDR3 runs to 15 residues. Germline V CDR1 and CDR2: DFQATT, SNEGSKA (reference sequence). For the CDR3, the DNA is TGCAGTGCTACGACTAGCGGGAGGCGCACAGATACGCAGTATTTT. Translating gives CSATTSGRRTDTQYF.

This chain uses TRBV5-5 with TRBJ2-1; no clear D gene. The CDR3 has 11 amino acids. V shed 2 bases and J shed 9 bases, with 6 bases lying between them. Per germline, CDR1 SGHKS and CDR2 YYEKEE (reference sequence). The CDR3 loop reads CASSFALEQFF. The CDR3 DNA reads TGTGCCAGCAGCTTTGCCCTTGAGCAGTTCTTC.

V and J are TRBV3-1 and TRBJ2-7, with D perhaps matching TRBD2 (5 bases). In germline, CDR1 is LGHDT, CDR2 YNNKEL (reference sequence). This CDR3 is 15 amino acids long. Trimming took 4 bases from V and 0 from J, leaving 13 bases between them. CDR3 protein: CASSRRPDFSYEQYF. CDR3 bases: TGTGCCAGCAGCCGTCGACCGGACTTCTCCTACGAGCAGTACTTC.

This clonotype was seen many times. This chain joins TRBV29-1 and TRBJ1-5; D gene uncertain. V dropped 3 bases and J dropped 4 bases, with 7 bases sitting between them. The V gene's germline CDR1 is SQVTM and CDR2 ANQGSEA. The CDR3 is 12 residues long. In nucleotides, the CDR3 is TGCAGCGTTGAGGGTCCGAATCAGCCCCAGCATTTT. It yields the protein CSVEGPNQPQHF.

The chain combines TRBV3-1 with TRBJ2-5; 7 nucleotides match TRBD2. The CDR3 sequence is 16 residues long. The germline gives CDR1 LGHDT, CDR2 YNNKEL (reference sequence). The ends lost 2 bases at V and 2 bases at J; junction bases unmatched: 8. CDR3: CASSQLGGRGQETQYF. The CDR3 DNA follows: TGTGCCAGCAGCCAATTGGGTGGGAGGGGACAAGAGACCCAGTACTTC.